Below are 3 T cell receptor beta chains sequenced from a single sample in a study of T cell repertoires in cytomegalovirus infection. From the reads, TCRdb called clonotypes with MiXCR, one entry per CDR3 protein. The sample has about 530,000 distinct CDR3 sequences; around 27% are singletons. Sequences were obtained from PBMCs. The receptors were gathered from a human donor in good health (CMV status not recorded). Some clones in this sample may be carry-over from other donors' samples.

This chain connects TRBV20-1 to TRBJ2-4; D assignment may be TRBD1 or TRBD2 (5 bases each). The CDR3 spans 14 residues. Germline V CDR1 and CDR2: DFQATT, SNEGSKA (reference sequence). The V end lost 1 base, the J end lost 1 base, and 8 bases lay between the germline ends. The DNA of the CDR3 is TGCAGTGCTAGAGGGGACCCGGCCAAAAACATTCAGTACTTC. It codes for CSARGDPAKNIQYF.

This clonotype was counted many times. CDR3 in amino acids: CASTGRSGSGTGELFF. The DNA of the CDR3 is TGTGCCAGCACCGGCCGGAGCGGGTCCGGCACCGGGGAGCTGTTTTTT. V gene TRBV7-2 combines with J gene TRBJ2-2; possible D gene TRBD2, 6 bases. V lost 7 bases and J 4 bases, leaving 19 bases between the germline ends. The CDR3 loop spans 16 amino acids. Germline CDR1 and CDR2: SGHTA and FQGNSA. The full variable domain, its missing parts supplied by reference TRBV7-2 and TRBJ2-2, is GAGVSQSPSNKVTEKGKDVELRCDPISGHTALYWYRQSLGQGLEFLIYFQGNSAPDKSGLPSDRFSAERTGGSVSTLTIQRTQQEDSAVYLCASTGRSGSGTGELFFGEGSRLTVL.

This clonotype came up many times. This chain connects TRBV7-2 to TRBJ1-5, with D possibly being TRBD1 (6 bases). The V gene lost 5 bases and the J gene lost 3 bases, with 17 bases spanning the gap. Germline lookup yields CDR1 SGHTA and CDR2 FQGNSA. The CDR3 runs 16 residues. This CDR3 is CASSAGQWSTNQPQHF. CDR3 nucleotides: TGTGCCAGCAGCGCCGGACAGTGGTCGACCAATCAGCCCCAGCATTTT.